This is a list of T cell receptor beta chains from one sample in a study of T cell changes during pregnancy in multiple sclerosis. TCRdb keeps only in-frame clones here, not all; method: immunoSEQ multiplex PCR. The repertoire includes about 56,000 clones, 92% of them detected once, and 0.2% sits in the top ten. The sequencing here drew on CD4+ T cells from peripheral blood mononuclear cells, taken in the second trimester of pregnancy. The receptors stem from a female donor with multiple sclerosis, enrolled in a pregnancy study. Each CDR3 is given with its conserved first and last residue. Fields, in order: clone size, J gene, V gene, D gene, CDR3 DNA, CDR3 protein. D genes are given only for firm matches. Size is stated for part of the rows, as once, few or many counts, or as a class when the clone is expanded.

size: NA
J: TRBJ2-1
V: TRBV29-1
D: NA
DNA: TGCAGCGGGGGAAGGGGGACCTACAATGAGCAGTTCTTC
CDR3: CSGGRGTYNEQFF

size: once
J: TRBJ1-1
V: TRBV7-3
D: NA
DNA: TGTGCCAGCAGCTACGGGGAGGGGACTGAAGCTTTCTTT
CDR3: CASSYGEGTEAFF

size: NA
J: TRBJ1-4
V: TRBV4-1
D: NA
DNA: TGCGCCAGCAGCCAAGATCAGGGGCAGGAAAAACTGTTTTTT
CDR3: CASSQDQGQEKLFF

size: NA
J: TRBJ2-3
V: TRBV23-1
D: TRBD1
DNA: TGCGCCAGCCCGCACCCACAGGGGCCGACGTGGGATACGCAGTATTTT
CDR3: CASPHPQGPTWDTQYF

size: NA
J: TRBJ2-5
V: TRBV5-1
D: NA
DNA: TGCGCCAGCAGCTTGGGCGGAGCCCCGGTCGGGGAGCAGTACTTC
CDR3: CASSLGGAPVGEQYF

size: NA
J: TRBJ2-2
V: TRBV5-1
D: TRBD1
DNA: TGCGCCAGCAGCGGGACAGGTGGGAGCACCGGGGAGCTGTTTTTT
CDR3: CASSGTGGSTGELFF

size: NA
J: TRBJ2-5
V: TRBV2
D: TRBD1
DNA: TGTGCCAGCATGAGGGACAGAAACCAAGAGACCCAGTACTTC
CDR3: CASMRDRNQETQYF

size: NA
J: TRBJ1-1
V: TRBV28
D: TRBD1
DNA: TGTGCCAGCAGTGCCCGGGACAGGGGGTGGACTGAAGCTTTCTTT
CDR3: CASSARDRGWTEAFF

size: NA
J: TRBJ2-1
V: TRBV11-2
D: TRBD1
DNA: TGTGCCAGCAGCTTAGGGACAGGGGCTAATGAGCAGTTCTTC
CDR3: CASSLGTGANEQFF

size: NA
J: TRBJ2-2
V: TRBV5-5
D: TRBD1
DNA: TGTGCCAGCAGCTTGAGGGACAGGGGGACCGGGGAGCTGTTTTTT
CDR3: CASSLRDRGTGELFF

size: NA
J: TRBJ1-4
V: TRBV28
D: TRBD1
DNA: TGTGCCAGCAGTCTCCCCCGGGACAGGGTTTTTTCAACTAATGAAAAACTGTTTTTT
CDR3: CASSLPRDRVFSTNEKLFF

size: NA
J: TRBJ1-6
V: TRBV30
D: NA
DNA: TGTGCCTGGAGTGTCGACAGTGGGGCCGATTCACCCCTCCACTTT
CDR3: CAWSVDSGADSPLHF

size: NA
J: TRBJ2-7
V: TRBV30
D: TRBD2
DNA: TGTGCCTGCGGGACTAGCGGGAGTACCGGGCAGTACTTC
CDR3: CACGTSGSTGQYF

size: once
J: TRBJ2-7
V: TRBV7-6
D: NA
DNA: TGTGCCAGCAGCTTAGCGATAAGGGGTCCTCGTGAGCAGTACTTC
CDR3: CASSLAIRGPREQYF

size: NA
J: TRBJ2-7
V: TRBV6-1
D: TRBD2
DNA: TGTGCCAGCAGTGAAGGACTAGCGGATTACTACGAGCAGTACTTC
CDR3: CASSEGLADYYEQYF

size: NA
J: TRBJ1-5
V: TRBV5-1
D: TRBD1
DNA: TGCGCCAGCAGCGCGGGACAGGACAATCAGCCCCAGCATTTT
CDR3: CASSAGQDNQPQHF

size: NA
J: TRBJ2-1
V: TRBV27
D: TRBD1
DNA: TGTGCCAGCAGACCGACAGGGCGCCTCTACAATGAGCAGTTCTTC
CDR3: CASRPTGRLYNEQFF

size: once
J: TRBJ2-5
V: TRBV5-1
D: TRBD2
DNA: TGCGCCAGCAGCTCCGGACTAGCGGGAGGGCTGCCAGAGACCCAGTACTTC
CDR3: CASSSGLAGGLPETQYF

size: once
J: TRBJ1-2
V: TRBV5-1
D: NA
DNA: TGCGCCAGCAGCGTCGACGGCGGGGTAGTGAACTATGGCTACACCTTC
CDR3: CASSVDGGVVNYGYTF

size: NA
J: TRBJ2-1
V: TRBV2
D: TRBD2
DNA: TGTGCCAGCAGTGAACGAGCGGGGGGCTATAGCTCCTACAATGAGCAGTTCTTC
CDR3: CASSERAGGYSSYNEQFF

size: NA
J: TRBJ1-6
V: TRBV6-4
D: NA
DNA: TGTGCCAGCAAATCGGGAAGCTCCTATAATTCACCCCTCCACTTT
CDR3: CASKSGSSYNSPLHF

size: NA
J: TRBJ1-6
V: TRBV5-1
D: NA
DNA: TGCGCCAGCAGCTTGGATGGACGGAGGGATTCACCCCTCCACTTT
CDR3: CASSLDGRRDSPLHF

size: NA
J: TRBJ2-7
V: TRBV6-1
D: NA
DNA: TGTGCCAGCAGTGAAGCGCGGGAGCAGTACTTC
CDR3: CASSEAREQYF

size: NA
J: TRBJ1-5
V: TRBV6-1
D: NA
DNA: TGTGCCAGCAGGCGGGATGTCCGCAATCAGCCCCAGCATTTT
CDR3: CASRRDVRNQPQHF

size: few
J: TRBJ2-2
V: TRBV29-1
D: NA
DNA: TGCAGCGTTGAACGTGGGGCCGCGAACACCGGGGAGCTGTTTTTT
CDR3: CSVERGAANTGELFF

size: few
J: TRBJ2-3
V: TRBV7-9
D: TRBD1
DNA: TGTGCCAGCAGCAAACCCGACAGGGCAGATACGCAGTATTTT
CDR3: CASSKPDRADTQYF